The 29 T cell receptor beta chains below were found in one sample sequenced in a study of PD-1 blockade in classical Hodgkin lymphoma. This table comes from immunoSEQ multiplex PCR, and its TCRdb copy is limited to in-frame clones, with some not included. The sample has roughly 39,000 clones; 70% to 85% are singletons. Specified time point: cycle 4 day 1 (C4D1), after more than 5 weeks of nivolumab. Every patient had relapsed following autologous stem cell transplantation, and cohorts differed in brentuximab vedotin exposure. The material sequenced was peripheral blood mononuclear cells (PBMCs), taken before the fourth cycle of nivolumab. The receptors derive from a human donor with classical Hodgkin lymphoma.

The V and J genes are TRBV6-5 and TRBJ2-6; D unresolved. The CDR3 loop spans 13 amino acids. In germline, CDR1 is MNHEY, CDR2 SVGAGI. Trimming stripped 7 bases from V and 2 bases from J, with 6 bases between. This chain's CDR3 is CASKVTGANVLTF. The CDR3 nucleotides read TGTGCCAGCAAAGTCACTGGGGCCAACGTCCTGACTTTC.

This sequence joins TRBV18 and TRBJ2-2; perhaps TRBD1 as D (6 bases). There are 16 residues in the CDR3. Trimming shortened V by 5 bases and J by 1 base, and 14 bases separated the two germline ends. CDR1 KGHSH and CDR2 LQKENI come from the germline V gene. The CDR3 DNA is TGTGCCAGCTCATCCTCAGGGGTCCAGAACACCGGGGAGCTGTTTTTT. Protein: CASSSSGVQNTGELFF.

The CDR3: CASSLEGTGGYEQYF. The CDR3 coding sequence is TGCGCCAGCAGCTTGGAGGGCACAGGGGGGTACGAGCAGTACTTC. This chain joins TRBV5-1 and TRBJ2-7; 8 bases line up with TRBD1. The CDR3 is 15 amino acids. From germline, CDR1 is SGHRS and CDR2 YFSETQ. The V segment lost 0 bases and the J segment 4 bases; nucleotides outside the gene matches: 6.

V usage is TRBV5-5 and J usage is TRBJ2-3, with TRBD1 identical over 8 bases. CDR1 SGHKS and CDR2 YYEKEE come from the germline V gene (reference sequence). The V segment lost 3 bases and the J segment 2 bases; nucleotides outside the gene matches: 14. CDR3 length equals 18 residues. CDR3 amino acids: CASSSLQGVPISTDTQYF. The DNA for the CDR3 is TGTGCCAGCAGCTCGCTACAGGGGGTGCCAATTTCCACAGATACGCAGTATTTT.

This chain connects TRBV5-8 to TRBJ2-3, with TRBD2 identical over 11 bases. Trimming took 0 bases from V and 3 from J; bases not matched to a gene: 6. The CDR3 has 17 amino acids. Germline V gives CDR1 SGHTS, CDR2 YDEGEE. The CDR3 sequence: CASSLGASGGNTDTQYF. In DNA form, the CDR3 reads TGTGCCAGCAGCTTGGGAGCTAGCGGGGGGAATACAGATACGCAGTATTTT.

The rearrangement joins TRBV11-2 to TRBJ2-7; TRBD1 aligns across 9 bases. After removal of 1 base from V and 4 bases from J, the junction contained 8 bases not matched to a gene. The CDR3 has 16 residues. Germline V gives CDR1 SGHAT, CDR2 FQNNGV. The CDR3 DNA sequence: TGTGCCAGCAGCTTAGGGGACAGGGCCAAGATTTACGAGCAGTACTTC. The encoded protein is CASSLGDRAKIYEQYF.

The gene calls are TRBV5-6 and TRBJ2-5, with 12 bases fitting TRBD1. V lost 5 bases, J lost 6 bases, and 11 bases stayed unmatched. The germline V gene encodes CDR1 SGHDT and CDR2 YYEEEE. The CDR3 runs 16 residues. The CDR3 is CASSPDGTGGRKTQYF. CDR3 coding DNA: TGTGCCAGCAGTCCCGACGGGACAGGGGGCAGGAAGACCCAGTACTTC.

This sequence joins TRBV4-3 and TRBJ1-4; D gene unclear. V shed 4 bases and J shed 8 bases, with 20 bases lying between them. The CDR3 extends over 16 amino acids. Germline values: CDR1 LGHNA, CDR2 YSLEER. CDR3: CASSPWFNGREEKLFF. The CDR3 region has the DNA TGCGCCAGCAGCCCATGGTTCAACGGTCGGGAGGAAAAACTGTTTTTT.

V and J are TRBV7-6 and TRBJ1-6; maybe TRBD1 (5 bases). V was trimmed by 3 bases and J by 8 bases, leaving 11 bases between them. CDR1 and CDR2 (germline): SGHVS, FNYEAQ. CDR3 length: 14 amino acids. The chain's CDR3 is CASSLRQKDSPLHF. For the CDR3, the DNA is TGTGCCAGCAGCTTGCGACAGAAGGATTCACCCCTCCACTTT.

This chain uses TRBV6-6 with TRBJ1-5; weak D call: TRBD1 (6 bases). The CDR3 runs 13 residues. V was shortened by 6 bases and J by 3 bases, with 9 bases between the two germline ends. From germline, CDR1 is MNHNY and CDR2 SVGAGI (reference sequence). CDR3 residues: CASRDSFNQPQHF. Here the CDR3 DNA reads TGTGCCAGCAGGGACAGTTTCAATCAGCCCCAGCATTTT.

The CDR3 sequence is CASGGYSRSDTEAFF. The CDR3 DNA sequence: TGTGCCAGCGGGGGGTACTCCCGGTCGGACACTGAAGCTTTCTTT. The chain combines TRBV6-5 with TRBJ1-1; a possible D gene is TRBD1 (5 bases). The V gene's germline CDR1 is MNHEY and CDR2 SVGAGI. V was clipped by 8 bases and J by 3 bases, with 19 bases between them. The CDR3 consists of 15 residues.

This chain links TRBV7-8 with TRBJ2-5, with D perhaps assigned TRBD1 or TRBD2 (5 bases each). V was pared by 5 bases and J by 4 bases, with 20 bases between. In germline, CDR1 is SGHVS, CDR2 FQNEAQ. The CDR3 is made up of 16 amino acids. CDR3 in DNA: TGTGCCAGCAGCAAGGTCGTCGGGGACGGTCGAGAGACCCAGTACTTC. This codes for CASSKVVGDGRETQYF. The variable domain in full, with the rest retrieved from reference TRBV7-8 and TRBJ2-5, is GAGVSQSPRYKVAKRGQDVALRCDPISGHVSLFWYQQALGQGPEFLTYFQNEAQLDKSGLPSDRFFAERPEGSVSTLKIQRTQQEDSAVYLCASSKVVGDGRETQYFGPGTRLLVL.

The chain couples TRBV7-9 to TRBJ1-2, with D tentatively TRBD1 (5 bases). V gave up 5 bases and J gave up 8 bases, with 15 bases separating them. The germline V gene has CDR1 SEHNR and CDR2 FQNEAQ (reference sequence). The CDR3 sequence is 13 residues long. The CDR3 loop reads CASSRGGAGGYTF. The CDR3 region has the DNA TGTGCCAGCAGCCGCGGAGGGGCCGGGGGCTACACCTTC.

V usage is TRBV2 and J usage is TRBJ2-1; 9 bases fit TRBD2. The CDR3 runs to 13 residues. Germline V lookup: CDR1 SNHLY, CDR2 FYNNEI. The J segment lost 8 bases and the V segment lost 7 bases, leaving 6 bases of the junction unmatched. Here the CDR3 DNA reads TGTGCCAGCAAGGGCGGGGGGGCCGATGAGCAGTTCTTC. Protein sequence: CASKGGGADEQFF.

The rearrangement uses TRBV27 and TRBJ1-2, with D possibly matching TRBD1 (5 bases). In germline, CDR1 is MNHEY, CDR2 SMNVEV (reference sequence). The CDR3 covers 16 residues. V was cut by 6 bases and J by 6 bases, with 23 bases left in between. DNA of the CDR3: TGTGCCAGCAGATTACTAGCTCCCGGGGGGAATGATGGCTACACCTTC. Translation: CASRLLAPGGNDGYTF.

This sequence joins TRBV7-9 and TRBJ2-6, with 8 bases fitting TRBD1. The germline V gene encodes CDR1 SEHNR and CDR2 FQNEAQ (reference sequence). J gave up 5 bases and V 6 bases, and 9 bases lay outside the gene matches. The CDR3 sequence is 16 residues long. This chain's CDR3 is CASSGTGGLRANVLTF. The CDR3 coding sequence is TGTGCCAGCAGTGGGACAGGAGGCCTTAGGGCCAACGTCCTGACTTTC.

V and J are TRBV28 and TRBJ2-3, with D uncertain. V was cut by 5 bases and J by 0 bases, with 12 bases left in between. The CDR3 covers 15 residues. From germline, CDR1 is MDHEN and CDR2 SYDVKM. The CDR3 loop is CASSPTATSTDTQYF. The CDR3 region has the DNA TGTGCCAGCAGTCCGACGGCGACTAGCACAGATACGCAGTATTTT. The entire variable domain, with the rest obtained from reference TRBV28 and TRBJ2-3, is as follows: DVKVTQSSRYLVKRTGEKVFLECVQDMDHENMFWYRQDPGLGLRLIYFSYDVKMKEKGDIPEGYSVSREKKERFSLILESASTNQTSMYLCASSPTATSTDTQYFGPGTRLTVL.

A few counts support this clone. The V call is TRBV6-5, the J call TRBJ1-1; D is ambiguous. CDR3 length: 13 residues. The V end was cut by 2 bases, the J end by 7 bases, with 11 bases between. Germline V gene lookup returns CDR1 MNHEY and CDR2 SVGAGI. The CDR3, as DNA: TGTGCCAGCAGTTACGGGTCCGGGAATGAAGCTTTCTTT. Its protein is CASSYGSGNEAFF.

The rearrangement links TRBV7-8 to TRBJ2-4, with 7 bases fitting TRBD1. There are 16 residues in the CDR3. Germline V gene lookup returns CDR1 SGHVS and CDR2 FQNEAQ. With V trimmed by 5 bases and J by 0 bases, 7 bases remained unmatched. The CDR3 coding sequence is TGTGCCAGCAGCCAGGGACAGTCGCTAGCCAAAAACATTCAGTACTTC. It translates to CASSQGQSLAKNIQYF.

V and J are TRBV30 and TRBJ1-4, with D perhaps matching TRBD1 (5 bases). There are 15 residues in the CDR3. Germline V gives CDR1 GTSNPN, CDR2 SVGIG (reference sequence). V lost 6 bases, J lost 4 bases, and 18 bases lay in between. CDR3 loop: CACHPSTEFNEKLFF. CDR3 nucleotides: TGTGCCTGCCACCCCTCGACAGAATTTAATGAAAAACTGTTTTTT.

This sequence joins TRBV7-2 and TRBJ1-6; D call uncertain. V was trimmed by 0 bases and J by 5 bases, leaving 8 bases between them. This CDR3 spans 15 amino acids. Germline loops: CDR1 SGHTA, CDR2 FQGNSA. The CDR3 reads CASSLALSNNSPLHF. DNA for the CDR3: TGTGCCAGCAGCTTAGCGTTGAGTAATAATTCACCCCTCCACTTT.

V gene TRBV9 combines with J gene TRBJ2-1; no firm D call. Germline V gives CDR1 SGDLS, CDR2 YYNGEE. Trimming took 0 bases from V and 0 from J, leaving 7 bases between them. CDR3 size: 15 residues. In nucleotides, the CDR3 is TGTGCCAGCAGCGTAGGTGGGAACTCCTACAATGAGCAGTTCTTC. Protein product: CASSVGGNSYNEQFF.

The chain carries TRBV2 and TRBJ2-7; D is ambiguous. This CDR3 contains 14 residues. The V and J ends lost 6 bases and 2 bases respectively, with 14 bases between them. In germline, CDR1 is SNHLY, CDR2 FYNNEI. The CDR3 loop reads CASSGQRTAYEQYF. DNA of the CDR3: TGTGCCAGCAGCGGGCAAAGGACCGCCTACGAGCAGTACTTC.

This clone has only one observation. V and J are TRBV7-8 and TRBJ2-1; D tentatively fits TRBD1 or TRBD2 (6 bases each). The CDR3 covers 16 residues. Germline V gene sequence: CDR1 SGHVS, CDR2 FQNEAQ. Trimming removed 5 bases at V and 1 base at J, with 15 bases between. CDR3 DNA sequence: TGTGCCAGCAGCCCACGAGGGGGGCTTTCCTACAATGAGCAGTTCTTC. Translation: CASSPRGGLSYNEQFF.

The chain employs TRBV27 and TRBJ1-2, with 8 bases fitting TRBD1. CDR1 and CDR2 (germline): MNHEY, SMNVEV (reference sequence). The CDR3 sequence is 15 residues long. V lost 5 bases, J lost 5 bases, and 10 bases stayed unmatched. CDR3 DNA: TGTGCCAGCAGTCAATACGGACAGGGTTCGTATGGCTACACCTTC. Translated, it gives CASSQYGQGSYGYTF.

This clone was found many times. The chain carries TRBV19 and TRBJ1-2; 12 positions agree with TRBD1. The CDR3 covers 15 residues. Germline V gene data show CDR1 as LNHDA and CDR2 as SQIVND (reference sequence). With V trimmed by 5 bases and J by 8 bases, 9 bases remained unmatched. The CDR3 loop reads CASSVPGQGAIGYTF. CDR3 sequence (DNA): TGTGCCAGTAGTGTGCCGGGACAGGGGGCGATCGGCTACACCTTC.

The count of this clone is one. The rearrangement joins TRBV5-1 to TRBJ2-2, with 9 bases that match TRBD1. V was clipped by 4 bases and J by 7 bases; unmatched bases: 8. The germline gives CDR1 SGHRS, CDR2 YFSETQ. The CDR3 loop spans 15 amino acids. CDR3: CASSLGQGSIGELFF. The CDR3 region has the DNA TGCGCCAGCAGCCTCGGACAGGGGAGCATCGGGGAGCTGTTTTTT. The complete variable domain, with remaining parts taken from reference TRBV5-1 and TRBJ2-2, reads KAGVTQTPRYLIKTRGQQVTLSCSPISGHRSVSWYQQTPGQGLQFLFEYFSETQRNKGNFPGRFSGRQFSNSRSEMNVSTLELGDSALYLCASSLGQGSIGELFFGEGSRLTVL.

The chain has TRBV4-1 and TRBJ2-7, with 9 bases aligning to TRBD2. From germline, CDR1 is MGHRA and CDR2 YSYEKL. The CDR3 sequence is 16 residues long. V was clipped by 0 bases and J by 0 bases; unmatched bases: 3. CDR3 DNA sequence: TGCGCCAGCAGCCAAGAAAGCGGGGGGAACTCCTACGAGCAGTACTTC. It yields the protein CASSQESGGNSYEQYF.

The chain carries TRBV19 and TRBJ2-5; D gene uncertain. Trimming pared 4 bases from V and 7 bases from J, leaving 16 bases between. There are 14 residues in the CDR3. Germline V gene data show CDR1 as LNHDA and CDR2 as SQIVND (reference sequence). Written as DNA, the CDR3 is TGTGCCAGTAGTAAAATGGGTCCCAGGCGGACCCAGTACTTC. Protein: CASSKMGPRRTQYF.